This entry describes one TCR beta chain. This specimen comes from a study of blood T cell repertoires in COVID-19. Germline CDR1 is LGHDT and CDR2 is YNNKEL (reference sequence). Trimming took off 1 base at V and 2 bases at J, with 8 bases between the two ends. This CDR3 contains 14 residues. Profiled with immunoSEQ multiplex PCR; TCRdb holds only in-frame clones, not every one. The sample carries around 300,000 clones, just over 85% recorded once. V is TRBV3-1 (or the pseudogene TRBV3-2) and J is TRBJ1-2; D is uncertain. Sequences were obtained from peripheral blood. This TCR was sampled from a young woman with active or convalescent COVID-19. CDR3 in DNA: TGTGCCAGCAGCCAAGTGGCAGGAAACTATGGCTACACCTTC. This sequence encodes CASSQVAGNYGYTF.